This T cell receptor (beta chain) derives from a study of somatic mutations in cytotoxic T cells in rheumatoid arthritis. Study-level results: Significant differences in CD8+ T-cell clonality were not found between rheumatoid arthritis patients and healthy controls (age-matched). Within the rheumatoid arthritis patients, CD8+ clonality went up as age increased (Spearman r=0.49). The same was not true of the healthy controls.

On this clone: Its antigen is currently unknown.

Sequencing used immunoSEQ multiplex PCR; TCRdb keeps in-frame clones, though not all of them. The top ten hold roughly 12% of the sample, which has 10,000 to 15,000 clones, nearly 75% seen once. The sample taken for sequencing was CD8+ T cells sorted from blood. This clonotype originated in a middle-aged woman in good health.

CDR3 nucleotide sequence: TGTGCCAGCTCACCCCTAAGGGACCTGAACACTGAAGCTTTCTTT. This translates into CASSPLRDLNTEAFF. The rearrangement links TRBV18 to TRBJ1-1; D is perhaps TRBD1 (5 bases). Trimming left V 3 bases short and J 0 bases short, with 11 bases between. Germline values: CDR1 KGHSH, CDR2 LQKENI. There are 15 residues in the CDR3.